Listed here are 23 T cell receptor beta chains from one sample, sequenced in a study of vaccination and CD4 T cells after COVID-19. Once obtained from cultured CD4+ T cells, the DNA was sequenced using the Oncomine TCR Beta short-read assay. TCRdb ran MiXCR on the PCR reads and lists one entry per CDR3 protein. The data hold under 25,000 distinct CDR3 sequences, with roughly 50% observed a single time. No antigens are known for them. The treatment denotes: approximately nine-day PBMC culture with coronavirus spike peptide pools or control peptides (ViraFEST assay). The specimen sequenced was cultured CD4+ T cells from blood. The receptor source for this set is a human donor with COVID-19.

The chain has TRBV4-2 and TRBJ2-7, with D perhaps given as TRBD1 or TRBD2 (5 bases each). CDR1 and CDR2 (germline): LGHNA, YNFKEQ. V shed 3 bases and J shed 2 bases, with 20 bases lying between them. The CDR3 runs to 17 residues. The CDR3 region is CASSHTQAAGTPYEQYF. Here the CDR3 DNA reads TGTGCCAGCAGCCACACACAAGCAGCCGGGACCCCCTACGAGCAGTACTTC.

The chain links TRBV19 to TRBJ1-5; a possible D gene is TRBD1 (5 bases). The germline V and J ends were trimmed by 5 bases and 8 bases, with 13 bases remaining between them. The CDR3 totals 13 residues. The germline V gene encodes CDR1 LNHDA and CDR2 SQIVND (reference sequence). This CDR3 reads CASSADTSEPQHF. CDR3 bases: TGTGCCAGTAGTGCGGACACCTCGGAGCCCCAGCATTTT.

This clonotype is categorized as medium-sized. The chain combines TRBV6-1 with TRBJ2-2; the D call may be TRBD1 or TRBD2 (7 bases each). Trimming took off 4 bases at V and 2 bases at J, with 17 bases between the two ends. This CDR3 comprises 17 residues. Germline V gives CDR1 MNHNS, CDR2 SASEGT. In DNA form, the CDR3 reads TGTGCCAGCAGTGCAACTCCAGGGGGGGTTAACACCGGGGAGCTGTTTTTT. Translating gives CASSATPGGVNTGELFF.

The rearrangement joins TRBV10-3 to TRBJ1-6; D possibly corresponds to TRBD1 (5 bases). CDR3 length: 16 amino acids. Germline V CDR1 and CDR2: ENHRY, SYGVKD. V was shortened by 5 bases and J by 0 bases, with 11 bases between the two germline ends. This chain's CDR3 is CAISPTASSYNSPLHF. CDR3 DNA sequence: TGTGCCATCAGTCCGACAGCGAGCTCCTATAATTCACCCCTCCACTTT.

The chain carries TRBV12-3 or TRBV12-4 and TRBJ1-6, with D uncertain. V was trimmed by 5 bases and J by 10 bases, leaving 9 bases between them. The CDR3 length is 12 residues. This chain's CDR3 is CASSIQRSPLHF. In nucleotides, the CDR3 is TGTGCCAGCAGTATACAGAGATCACCCCTCCACTTT.

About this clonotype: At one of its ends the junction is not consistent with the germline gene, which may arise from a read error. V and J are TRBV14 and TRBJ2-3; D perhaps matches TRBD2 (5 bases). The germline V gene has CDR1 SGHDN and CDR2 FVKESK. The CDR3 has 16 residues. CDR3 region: CASMGSTGSRTDTQYF. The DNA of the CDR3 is TGTGCCAGCATGGGATCGACGGGATCTCGCACGGATACGCAGTATTTT.

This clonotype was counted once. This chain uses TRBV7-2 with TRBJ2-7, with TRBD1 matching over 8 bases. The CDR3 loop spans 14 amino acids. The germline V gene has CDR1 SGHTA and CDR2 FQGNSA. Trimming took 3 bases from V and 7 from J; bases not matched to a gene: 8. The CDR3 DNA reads TGTGCCAGCAGCTTCAGGGACAGGCCCGCGGAGCAGTACTTC. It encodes CASSFRDRPAEQYF. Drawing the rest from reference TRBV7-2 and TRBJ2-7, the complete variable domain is GAGVSQSPSNKVTEKGKDVELRCDPISGHTALYWYRQSLGQGLEFLIYFQGNSAPDKSGLPSDRFSAERTGGSVSTLTIQRTQQEDSAVYLCASSFRDRPAEQYFGPGTRLTVT.

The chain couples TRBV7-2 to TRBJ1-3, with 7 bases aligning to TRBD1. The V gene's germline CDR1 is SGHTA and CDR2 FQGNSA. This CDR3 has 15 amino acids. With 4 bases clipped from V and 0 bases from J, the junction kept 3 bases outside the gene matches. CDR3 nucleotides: TGTGCCAGCAGCTCGGACAGGATCTCTGGAAACACCATATATTTT. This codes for CASSSDRISGNTIYF.

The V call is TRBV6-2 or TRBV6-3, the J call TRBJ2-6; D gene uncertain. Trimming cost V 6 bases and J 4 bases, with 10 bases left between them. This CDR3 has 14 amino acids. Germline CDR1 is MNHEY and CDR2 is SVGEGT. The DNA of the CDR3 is TGTGCCAGCAGCCCAAGAGTCGGGGCCAACGTCCTGACTTTC. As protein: CASSPRVGANVLTF.

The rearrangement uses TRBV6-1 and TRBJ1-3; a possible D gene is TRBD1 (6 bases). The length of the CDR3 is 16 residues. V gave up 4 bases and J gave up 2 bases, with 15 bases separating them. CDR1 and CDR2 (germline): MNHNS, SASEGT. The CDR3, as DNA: TGTGCCAGCAGTGTGTTAAACAGGGTGACTGGAAACACCATATATTTT. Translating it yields CASSVLNRVTGNTIYF.

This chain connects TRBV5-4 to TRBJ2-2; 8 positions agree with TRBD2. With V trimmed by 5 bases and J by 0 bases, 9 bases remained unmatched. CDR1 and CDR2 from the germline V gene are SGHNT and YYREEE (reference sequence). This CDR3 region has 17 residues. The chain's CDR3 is CASRGRSGGSNTGELFF. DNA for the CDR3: TGTGCCAGCAGAGGTCGGAGCGGGGGTTCGAACACCGGGGAGCTGTTTTTT. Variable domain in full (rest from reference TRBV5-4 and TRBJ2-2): ETGVTQSPTHLIKTRGQQVTLRCSSQSGHNTVSWYQQALGQGPQFIFQYYREEENGRGNFPPRFSGLQFPNYSSELNVNALELDDSALYLCASRGRSGGSNTGELFFGEGSRLTVL.

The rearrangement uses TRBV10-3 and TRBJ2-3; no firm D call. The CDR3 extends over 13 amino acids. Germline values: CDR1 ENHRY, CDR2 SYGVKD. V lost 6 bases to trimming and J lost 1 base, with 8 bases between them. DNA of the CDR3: TGTGCCATCAGCCTGGGTGGCACAGATACGCAGTATTTT. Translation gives CAISLGGTDTQYF.

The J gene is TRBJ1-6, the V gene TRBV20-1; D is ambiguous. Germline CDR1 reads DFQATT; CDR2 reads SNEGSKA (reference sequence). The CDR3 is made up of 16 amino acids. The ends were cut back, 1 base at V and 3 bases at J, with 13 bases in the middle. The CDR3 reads CSARVSGRFYNSPLHF. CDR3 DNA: TGCAGTGCTAGAGTTTCGGGCAGGTTCTATAATTCACCCCTCCACTTT.

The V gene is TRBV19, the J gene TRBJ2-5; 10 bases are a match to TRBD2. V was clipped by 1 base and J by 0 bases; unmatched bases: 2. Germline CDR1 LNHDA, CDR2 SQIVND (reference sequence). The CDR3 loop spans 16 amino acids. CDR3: CASSIVGLAYQETQYF. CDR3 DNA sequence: TGTGCCAGTAGTATAGTGGGACTAGCGTACCAAGAGACCCAGTACTTC.

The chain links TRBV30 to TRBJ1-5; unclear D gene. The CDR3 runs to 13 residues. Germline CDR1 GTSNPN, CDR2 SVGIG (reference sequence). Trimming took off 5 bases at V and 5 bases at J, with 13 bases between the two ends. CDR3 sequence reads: CAWDSAGDQPQHF. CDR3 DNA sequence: TGTGCCTGGGATTCAGCAGGAGATCAGCCCCAGCATTTT. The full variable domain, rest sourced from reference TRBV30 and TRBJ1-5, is SQTIHQWPATLVQPVGSPLSLECTVEGTSNPNLYWYRQAAGRGLQLLFYSVGIGQISSEVPQNLSASRPQDRQFILSSKKLLLSDSGFYLCAWDSAGDQPQHFGDGTRLSIL.

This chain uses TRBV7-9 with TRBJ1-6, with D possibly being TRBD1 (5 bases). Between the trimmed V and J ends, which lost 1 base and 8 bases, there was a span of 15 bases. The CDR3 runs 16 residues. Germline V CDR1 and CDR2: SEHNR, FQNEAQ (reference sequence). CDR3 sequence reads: CASSLGKGRGDSPLHF. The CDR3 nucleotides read TGTGCCAGCAGCTTAGGGAAGGGGAGAGGGGATTCACCCCTCCACTTT.

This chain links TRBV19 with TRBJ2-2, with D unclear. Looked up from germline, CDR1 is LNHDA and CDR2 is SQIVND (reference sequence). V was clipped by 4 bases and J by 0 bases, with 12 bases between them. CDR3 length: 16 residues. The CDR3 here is CASSSARTANTGELFF. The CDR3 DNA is TGTGCCAGTAGTAGTGCCAGGACCGCGAACACCGGGGAGCTGTTTTTT.

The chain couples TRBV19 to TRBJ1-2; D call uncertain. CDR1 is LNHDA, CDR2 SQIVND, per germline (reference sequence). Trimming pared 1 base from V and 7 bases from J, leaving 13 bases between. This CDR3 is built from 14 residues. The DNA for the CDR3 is TGTGCCAGTAGTATAGCGGAAGGAAAAACTGGCTACACCTTC. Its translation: CASSIAEGKTGYTF.

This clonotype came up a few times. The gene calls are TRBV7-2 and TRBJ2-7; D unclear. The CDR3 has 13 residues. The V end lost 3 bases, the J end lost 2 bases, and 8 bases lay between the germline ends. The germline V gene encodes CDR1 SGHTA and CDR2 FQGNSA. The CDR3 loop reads CASSFSRTYEQYF. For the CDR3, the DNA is TGTGCCAGCAGCTTTTCCAGAACCTACGAGCAGTACTTC.

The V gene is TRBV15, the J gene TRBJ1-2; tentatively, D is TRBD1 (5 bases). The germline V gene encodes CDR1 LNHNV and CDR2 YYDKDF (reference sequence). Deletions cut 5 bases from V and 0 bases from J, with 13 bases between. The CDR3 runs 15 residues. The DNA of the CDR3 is TGTGCCACCAGCCAAAGGGGTGGTACTAACTATGGCTACACCTTC. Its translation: CATSQRGGTNYGYTF.

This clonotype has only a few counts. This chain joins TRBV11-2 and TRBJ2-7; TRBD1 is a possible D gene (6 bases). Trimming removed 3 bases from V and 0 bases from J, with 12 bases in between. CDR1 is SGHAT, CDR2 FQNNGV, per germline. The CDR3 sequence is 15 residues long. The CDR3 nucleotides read TGTGCCAGCAGCTTGCAAGGGGGTTTCTCCTACGAGCAGTACTTC. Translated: CASSLQGGFSYEQYF. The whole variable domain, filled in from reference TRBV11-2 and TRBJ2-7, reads EAGVAQSPRYKIIEKRQSVAFWCNPISGHATLYWYQQILGQGPKLLIQFQNNGVVDDSQLPKDRFSAERLKGVDSTLKIQPAKLEDSAVYLCASSLQGGFSYEQYFGPGTRLTVT.

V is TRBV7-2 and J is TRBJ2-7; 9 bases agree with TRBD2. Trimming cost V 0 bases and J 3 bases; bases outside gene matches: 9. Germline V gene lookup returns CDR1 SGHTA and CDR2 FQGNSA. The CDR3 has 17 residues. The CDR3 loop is CASSLAFAAGGGYEQYF. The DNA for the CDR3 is TGTGCCAGCAGCTTAGCGTTCGCGGCGGGGGGGGGCTACGAGCAGTACTTC.

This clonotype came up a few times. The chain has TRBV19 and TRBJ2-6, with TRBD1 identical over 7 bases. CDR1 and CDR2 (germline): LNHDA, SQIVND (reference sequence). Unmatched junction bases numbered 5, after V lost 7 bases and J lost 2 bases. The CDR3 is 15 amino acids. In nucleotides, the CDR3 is TGTGCCAGTACCCTTGACAGGGCTGGGGCCAACGTCCTGACTTTC. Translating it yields CASTLDRAGANVLTF. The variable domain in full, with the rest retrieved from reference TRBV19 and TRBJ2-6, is DGGITQSPKYLFRKEGQNVTLSCEQNLNHDAMYWYRQDPGQGLRLIYYSQIVNDFQKGDIAEGYSVSREKKESFPLTVTSAQKNPTAFYLCASTLDRAGANVLTFGAGSRLTVL.